The rows below give T cell receptor beta chains drawn from one sample of a study of blood T cell repertoires in COVID-19. Profiling relied on immunoSEQ multiplex PCR, and the TCRdb table lists in-frame clones only, not all of them. The profile shows some 340,000 clones, approximately 91% of them singletons. The material sequenced was PBMCs or T cells enriched from blood (not recorded which). These TCRs come from a woman in her thirties who had been exposed to COVID-19. Both conserved end residues are part of each CDR3. A D gene is named only where the DNA matches it firmly. Expanded clones are given a class, and other clones once, few, many or no size at all.

D	size	V	J	CDR3	DNA
TRBD1	NA	TRBV9	TRBJ2-2	CASSVPAGQVDTGELFF	TGTGCCAGCAGCGTACCCGCGGGACAGGTTGACACCGGGGAGCTGTTTTTT
NA	NA	TRBV10-3	TRBJ1-2	CAISDRGEDYGYTF	TGTGCCATCAGTGACCGAGGCGAGGACTATGGCTACACCTTC
NA	few	TRBV18	TRBJ2-7	CASSPVGGVSSYEQYF	TGTGCCAGCTCACCAGTAGGGGGGGTGAGCTCCTACGAGCAGTACTTC
TRBD2	NA	TRBV7-8	TRBJ2-1	CASSPGTRSTNEQFF	TGTGCCAGCAGCCCCGGGACTAGGAGCACGAATGAGCAGTTCTTC
NA	NA	TRBV5-1	TRBJ1-2	CASSPVLGGEEGYTF	TGCGCCAGCAGCCCTGTATTAGGGGGAGAGGAGGGCTACACCTTC
TRBD1	NA	TRBV29-1	TRBJ2-7	CSALPVTGNEQYF	TGCAGCGCCCTCCCGGTGACAGGGAACGAGCAGTACTTC
TRBD1	NA	TRBV7-9	TRBJ2-1	CASTLGQGGSNEQFF	TGTGCCAGCACCCTCGGACAGGGAGGTTCGAATGAGCAGTTCTTC
NA	NA	TRBV6-6	TRBJ1-2	CASSPTRDHGYTF	TGTGCCAGCAGCCCCACGCGGGACCATGGCTACACCTTC
TRBD2	NA	TRBV25-1	TRBJ2-5	CASRGGRLETQYF	TGTGCCAGCAGGGGGGGGAGGTTGGAGACCCAGTACTTC
TRBD1	NA	TRBV3-1/TRBV3-2	TRBJ2-2	CASSQYDRGRLKFTGELFF	TGTGCCAGCAGCCAATATGATAGGGGGCGCCTCAAATTCACCGGGGAGCTGTTTTTT
TRBD2	few	TRBV4-3	TRBJ2-7	CASSHGTSGPYEQYF	TGCGCCAGCAGCCACGGGACTAGCGGACCCTACGAGCAGTACTTC
TRBD1	NA	TRBV10-3	TRBJ1-3	CAIRDTGASGNTIYF	TGTGCCATCAGAGATACAGGGGCCTCTGGAAACACCATATATTTT
NA	NA	TRBV7-9	TRBJ1-1	CASSLVSTEAFF	TGTGCCAGCAGCTTAGTATCCACTGAAGCTTTCTTT
TRBD2	NA	TRBV20-1	TRBJ2-7	CSASVASGEYEQYF	TGCAGTGCTAGTGTAGCTAGCGGGGAGTACGAGCAGTACTTC
TRBD1	NA	TRBV19	TRBJ1-1	CASSPTGGNMNTEAFF	TGTGCCAGTAGTCCGACAGGGGGTAACATGAACACTGAAGCTTTCTTT
NA	NA	TRBV11-3	TRBJ1-1	CASKGQYTEAFF	TGTGCCAGCAAGGGGCAGTACACTGAAGCTTTCTTT
NA	NA	TRBV27	TRBJ1-2	CASSLGSAYGYTF	TGTGCCAGCAGTTTGGGGAGCGCTTATGGCTACACCTTC
NA	NA	TRBV7-9	TRBJ1-2	CASSWIQTGTNGYTF	TGTGCCAGCAGCTGGATTCAAACAGGGACAAATGGCTACACCTTC
NA	NA	TRBV7-9	TRBJ1-2	CASNADSSGYGYTF	TGTGCCAGCAACGCGGACAGCTCTGGGTATGGCTACACCTTC
TRBD2	NA	TRBV7-9	TRBJ2-1	CASSFSLAESPYNEQFF	TGTGCCAGTAGCTTTAGCCTAGCGGAATCGCCCTACAATGAGCAGTTCTTC
TRBD1	NA	TRBV4-1	TRBJ1-4	CASSQGQGGFNEKLFF	TGCGCCAGCAGCCAAGGACAGGGGGGATTTAATGAAAAACTGTTTTTT
TRBD1	NA	TRBV28	TRBJ1-6	CASSFGHGTGHSPLHF	TGTGCCAGCAGTTTTGGCCACGGGACAGGGCACTCACCCCTCCACTTT
TRBD1	NA	TRBV24-1	TRBJ1-2	CATSDPQGNGYTF	TGTGCCACCAGTGACCCACAGGGGAATGGCTACACCTTC
NA	NA	TRBV11-3	TRBJ1-1	CASSRVDTEAFF	TGTGCCAGCAGTCGAGTAGACACTGAAGCTTTCTTT
TRBD1	NA	TRBV4-3	TRBJ1-4	CASSPNRGREKLFF	TGCGCCAGCAGCCCAAACAGGGGTAGAGAAAAACTGTTTTTT
TRBD1	few	TRBV9	TRBJ1-5	CASSGTGTRGQPQHF	TGTGCCAGCAGCGGGACAGGCACCCGCGGTCAGCCCCAGCATTTT
NA	NA	TRBV7-2	TRBJ1-2	CASSLDPEDYGYTF	TGTGCCAGCAGCTTAGATCCAGAGGATTATGGCTACACCTTC
NA	NA	TRBV5-6	TRBJ1-2	CASSPAGREVHGYTF	TGTGCCAGCAGCCCGGCCGGCAGGGAGGTCCATGGCTACACCTTC
TRBD1	NA	TRBV19	TRBJ1-1	CASNRYGTANTEAFF	TGTGCCAGTAACCGTTACGGGACAGCGAACACTGAAGCTTTCTTT